This entry concerns a single TCR beta chain. This clonotype was found many times. No antigen is known for it. There are no base qualities to consult, and no much larger clone falls within one base. The sequencer was an Illumina HiSeq 2500. TCR beta libraries were prepared by quantitative 5'-RACE with molecular barcodes. Under the source paper's analysis protocol: To identify disease-linked TCR variants, a new computational method was used, one built on a probabilistic model of VDJ rearrangement. The public reads were run again by TCRdb, first through fastp at Q25 and then through MiXCR, and only productive beta chains were kept. Rows with a matching CDR3 protein are joined into one entry that keeps the most common DNA and genes. The V and J calls follow TCRdb's processing rather than the paper's. This sample is represented by under 250,000 distinct CDR3 sequences; 8% to 9% of them were singletons. 4% to 5.5% of the sample is held by the ten biggest clonotypes.

The sample comes from a study of CD8 T cells in ankylosing spondylitis (dated by TCRdb to between 2016 and 2019). Regarding the study in general: T cell receptor beta repertoires were profiled in healthy donors and ankylosing spondylitis patients so that disease-linked TCR variants could be found. In total, the full study cohort was made up of about 99 healthy donors and about two dozen ankylosing spondylitis patients. Peripheral blood was sampled, and synovial fluid was additionally collected from ankylosing spondylitis patients. Study-wide findings and limitations: Blood from ankylosing spondylitis patients appeared to be characterized by a TCR beta motif made up of 8 or 9 highly homologous amino acid variants. Some of the motif variants had been reported before in the synovial fluid and blood of reactive arthritis patients, a finding that suggests common disease-initiation mechanisms. The disease-linked clones had a CD8+ phenotype and were found at relatively low frequencies in peripheral blood. The disease-linked clones were reported to be significantly enriched in matched synovial fluid samples from ankylosing spondylitis patients.

Sequencing was performed on blood, either unsorted or a sorted T cell fraction (not recorded which). The TCR comes from a female donor with ankylosing spondylitis or in good health (not recorded which).

The sequenced DNA is TGTGCCAGCAGTGAATATTTCTCGGACAGGGACTATGGCTACACCTTC. Its protein product is CASSEYFSDRDYGYTF. The chain is assembled from TRBV25-1 and TRBJ1-2, and TRBD1 aligns with 8 junction nucleotides. The CDR1 and CDR2 encoded by the germline V gene are MGHDK and SYGVNS. V is cut back by 0 bases and J by 3 bases, with 6 bases in the junction unmatched. The CDR3 numbers 16 residues from cysteine through phenylalanine. Only the CDR3 DNA is retained, 48 bases long and in frame from the first base.